The TCR beta chain under discussion was sequenced for a study of blood T cell repertoires in COVID-19. Germline assignment: CDR1 SQVTM and CDR2 ANQGSEA. This CDR3 is 15 amino acids long. Trimming cost V 3 bases and J 2 bases; bases outside gene matches: 10. As processed by the authors: Estimation of nucleated cell counts was performed using reference gene primer amplification. TCRdb's table, derived via immunoSEQ multiplex PCR, lists solely in-frame clones and lacks some. V and J calls and clone size are given by that table; D and trimming were obtained from the DNA. This sample has around 32,000 clones, with 70% to 90% found just once.

The specimen sequenced was peripheral blood. The chain links TRBV29-1 to TRBJ2-7, with 7 bases fitting TRBD2. The receptor was isolated from a woman older than 75 with active or convalescent COVID-19. In DNA, the CDR3 is TGCAGCGTTGAGACGGGAGGAGACAAAGCCTACGAGCAGTACTTC. Translating it yields CSVETGGDKAYEQYF.